These 29 T cell receptor beta chains share one sample of origin, sequenced in a study of T cells in Graves' hyperthyroidism and ophthalmopathy. TCR beta CDR3 regions were amplified from RNA transcripts. The study used the HTBI primer set for a first-round RT-PCR of the TCR CDR3. TCRdb called the multiplex PCR reads again in MiXCR, with one record for every CDR3 protein. Of around 580,000 distinct CDR3 sequences in the sample, 46% are singletons; the top ten hold around 7.7%. Sequenced material: peripheral blood or thyroid tissue (not recorded which). The source of these receptors is a woman aged 18 to 35 with Graves' hyperthyroidism.

This clonotype was detected only a few times. The chain couples TRBV4-3 to TRBJ1-6, with unresolved D. Germline-derived CDR1 and CDR2 are LGHNA and YSLEER. This CDR3 contains 19 residues. V lost 0 bases and J lost 0, with 15 bases in between. CDR3 bases: TGCGCCAGCAGCCAAGAGGACCAGAGGCTTAGCTCCTATAATTCACCCCTCCACTTT. This codes for CASSQEDQRLSSYNSPLHF.

DNA for the CDR3: TGCAGCGCAGCCGACAGTCCCTATGGCTACACCTTC. Encoded protein: CSAADSPYGYTF. The chain has TRBV29-1 and TRBJ1-2, with a possible D match to TRBD1 (5 bases). Trimming cost V 7 bases and J 4 bases, with 13 bases left between them. The CDR3 is 12 residues long. Germline assignment: CDR1 SQVTM and CDR2 ANQGSEA.

This clonotype is a singleton in its sample. CDR3 in amino acids: CASSWEGNTEAFF. The CDR3 DNA reads as TGTGCCAGTAGTTGGGAGGGAAACACTGAAGCTTTCTTT. The chain carries TRBV19 and TRBJ1-1; D is unclear. Germline CDR1 and CDR2: LNHDA and SQIVND (reference sequence). This CDR3 spans 13 amino acids. V lost 5 bases, J lost 2 bases, and 9 bases lay in between. Looking up the rest from reference TRBV19 and TRBJ1-1 gives the full variable domain: DGGITQSPKYLFRKEGQNVTLSCEQNLNHDAMYWYRQDPGQGLRLIYYSQIVNDFQKGDIAEGYSVSREKKESFPLTVTSAQKNPTAFYLCASSWEGNTEAFFGQGTRLTVV.

There are many counts of this clonotype. At one end the junction does not follow the germline gene, possibly because of a read error. The gene calls are TRBV20-1 and TRBJ1-5; a weak D match, TRBD1 (5 bases). This CDR3 region has 13 residues. CDR1 DFQATT and CDR2 SNEGSKA come from the germline V gene (reference sequence). The DNA for the CDR3 is TGCAGTGCTAGAAGGACAAGCAGTCAGCCCCAGCATTTT. It yields the protein CSARRTSSQPQHF.

In the case of this clonotype: Being one base from a much bigger clone, this may be a read error. V and J are TRBV6-5 and TRBJ1-1; 8 nucleotides match TRBD1. The CDR3 consists of 13 residues. Germline CDR1 MNHEY, CDR2 SVGAGI. The CDR3 sequence: CAISYRGITEAFF. The CDR3 nucleotides are TGTGCCATCAGTTACAGGGGGATCACTGAAGCTTTCTTT.

This clonotype was seen only a few times. The CDR3 sequence is CASTDRGIGYTF. In DNA form, the CDR3 reads TGTGCCAGCACAGACAGGGGGATTGGGTACACCTTC. The chain combines TRBV2 with TRBJ1-2; 9 positions match TRBD1. Trimming cost V 7 bases and J 11 bases; bases outside gene matches: 8. Germline lookup yields CDR1 SNHLY and CDR2 FYNNEI. The CDR3 extends over 12 amino acids.

Details on this clonotype: A single base separates this from a much larger clone, so it may be a read error. The rearrangement joins TRBV5-1 to TRBJ2-7; D remains unclear. CDR1 is SGHRS and CDR2 is YFSETQ in the germline V gene. There are 14 residues in the CDR3. The V end lost 1 base, the J end lost 2 bases, and 10 bases lay between the germline ends. The CDR3 nucleotides are TGCGCCAGCAGCTTGTCTGAGGCCCCCTACGAGCAGTACTTC. It is translated as CASSLSEAPYEQYF.

The V call is TRBV6-1, the J call TRBJ1-5; TRBD1 matches 7 bases. Trimming removed 8 bases from V and 0 bases from J; junction bases left unmatched: 19. The length of the CDR3 is 19 residues. Germline V CDR1 and CDR2: MNHNS, SASEGT. CDR3 nucleotides: TGTGCCAGCTTTCCGACCCTCCGACAGGGACTCTTTAGCAATCAGCCCCAGCATTTT. Translated: CASFPTLRQGLFSNQPQHF.

This clonotype was seen at least ten times. The V call is TRBV20-1, the J call TRBJ2-7; TRBD1 is a possible D gene (6 bases). In germline, CDR1 is DFQATT, CDR2 SNEGSKA (reference sequence). There are 12 residues in the CDR3. Between the trimmed V and J ends, which lost 5 bases and 4 bases, there was a span of 12 bases. This CDR3 is CSAARDIYEQYF. CDR3 coding DNA: TGCAGTGCTGCCCGGGACATTTACGAGCAGTACTTC.

This clonotype was seen only once. No conserved phenylalanine or tryptophan is present at the end of the CDR3, so a read error is the likely explanation. No DNA is shown, since the ends of the CDR3 on it are uncertain; the CDR3 is the one TCRdb lists. V and J are TRBV29-1 and TRBJ1-5. CDR1 is SQVTM and CDR2 is ANQGSEA in the germline V gene. The CDR3 comprises 8 residues, both ends counted. The chain's CDR3 is CSVEDQKD.

This clonotype was recorded at least ten times. The chain uses TRBV4-1 and TRBJ1-2; D uncertain. V lost 0 bases, J lost 7 bases, and 15 bases lay in between. Germline CDR1 and CDR2: MGHRA and YSYEKL. CDR3 length: 15 amino acids. The DNA of the CDR3 is TGCGCCAGCAGCCAAGATAGTCCCCGGTTTTCTGGCTACACCTTC. Translation: CASSQDSPRFSGYTF.

This clonotype has only a few counts. The V and J genes are TRBV7-9 and TRBJ1-4; D gene uncertain. Germline V gives CDR1 SEHNR, CDR2 FQNEAQ (reference sequence). The CDR3 spans 14 residues. Deletions cut 5 bases from V and 8 bases from J, with 15 bases between. CDR3 sequence reads: CASSPTNGREKLFF. The DNA for the CDR3 is TGTGCCAGCAGCCCAACAAACGGGAGGGAAAAACTGTTTTTT.

This clonotype was seen many times. The J gene is TRBJ1-2, the V gene TRBV20-1; TRBD1 agrees at 8 bases. The CDR3 runs 14 residues. The V and J ends lost 6 bases and 8 bases, in that order; junction bases with no gene match: 14. Germline-derived CDR1 and CDR2 are DFQATT and SNEGSKA (reference sequence). The CDR3 bases are TGCAGTGCCGGGACAGGTTCTATGTCCGGGGGCTACACCTTC. This translates into CSAGTGSMSGGYTF.

V is TRBV2 and J is TRBJ1-4; D is unclear. V lost 5 bases, J lost 2 bases, and 3 bases lay in between. This CDR3 comprises 12 residues. Germline CDR1 reads SNHLY; CDR2 reads FYNNEI. The CDR3 DNA follows: TGTGCCAGCAGTCCGACTAATGAAAAACTGTTTTTT. Its translation is CASSPTNEKLFF.

This clonotype was recorded once. One end of the junction is discordant with germline, which a read error may explain. In DNA form, the CDR3 reads TGTGCCGCCAGCGATTTTCGGGGATCCAACTATGGCTACACCTTC. Its protein product is CAASDFRGSNYGYTF. V usage is TRBV24-1 and J usage is TRBJ1-2; D gene unclear. The CDR3 totals 15 residues. CDR1 KGHDR and CDR2 SFDVKD come from the germline V gene.

The chain recombines TRBV18 with TRBJ2-2; D may match TRBD1 or TRBD2 (5 bases each). The germline V gene has CDR1 KGHSH and CDR2 LQKENI. Trimming left V 11 bases short and J 3 bases short, with 22 bases between. The CDR3 is made up of 16 amino acids. CDR3 bases: TGTGCCGGCCTGAACCGGGACCCAAGGCACACCGGGGAGCTGTTTTTT. Protein sequence: CAGLNRDPRHTGELFF. Complete variable domain (other parts from reference TRBV18 and TRBJ2-2): NAGVMQNPRHLVRRRGQEARLRCSPMKGHSHVYWYRQLPEEGLKFMVYLQKENIIDESGMPKERFSAEFPKEGPSILRIQQVVRGDSAAYFCAGLNRDPRHTGELFFGEGSRLTVL.

The sample holds many counts of this clonotype. The chain employs TRBV5-4 and TRBJ2-7; 8 bases match TRBD1. CDR3 length: 14 amino acids. After removal of 4 bases from V and 2 bases from J, the junction contained 5 bases not matched to a gene. Germline CDR1 reads SGHNT; CDR2 reads YYREEE (reference sequence). CDR3 residues: CASSTQTGAYEQYF. CDR3 sequence (DNA): TGTGCCAGCAGCACCCAGACAGGGGCCTACGAGCAGTACTTC.

This clonotype was observed a few times. The CDR3 sequence: CASSISGTSTDTQYF. CDR3 DNA: TGTGCCAGCAGTATTAGCGGGACTAGCACAGATACGCAGTATTTT. V is TRBV9 and J is TRBJ2-3; 8 bases map to TRBD2. The V gene end was trimmed by 5 bases and the J gene end by 0 bases; junction bases not matched to a gene: 5. This CDR3 contains 15 residues. Germline V gives CDR1 SGDLS, CDR2 YYNGEE.

V usage is TRBV19 and J usage is TRBJ1-4; 10 bases match TRBD1. Trimming cost V 4 bases and J 2 bases; bases outside gene matches: 10. Per the germline V gene, CDR1 is LNHDA and CDR2 is SQIVND (reference sequence). The CDR3 sequence is 18 residues long. The chain's CDR3 is CASSTRDRGLITNEKLFF. The DNA of the CDR3 is TGTGCCAGTAGTACGAGGGACAGGGGACTAATTACTAATGAAAAACTGTTTTTT. Based on the CDR3 plus reference TRBV19 and TRBJ1-4, the full variable domain is DGGITQSPKYLFRKEGQNVTLSCEQNLNHDAMYWYRQDPGQGLRLIYYSQIVNDFQKGDIAEGYSVSREKKESFPLTVTSAQKNPTAFYLCASSTRDRGLITNEKLFFGSGTQLSVL.

This sequence joins TRBV7-6 and TRBJ1-3, with TRBD1 as a possible D gene (6 bases). Deletions cut 5 bases from V and 7 bases from J, with 15 bases between. Germline CDR1 is SGHVS and CDR2 is FNYEAQ. The CDR3 runs to 14 residues. The CDR3 nucleotides are TGTGCCAGCAGCAGGGGGGACGGAAGCAACACCATATATTTT. Translating gives CASSRGDGSNTIYF.

The chain has TRBV15 and TRBJ2-7; TRBD2 matches 10 bases. The junction had 11 bases not matched to a gene; V was cut back by 0 bases and J by 0 bases. CDR1 is LNHNV, CDR2 YYDKDF, per germline (reference sequence). The CDR3 extends over 19 amino acids. CDR3 in amino acids: CATSREWSLRTSGSYEQYF. The DNA of the CDR3 is TGTGCCACCAGCAGAGAGTGGTCGTTGCGGACTAGCGGCTCCTACGAGCAGTACTTC.

This clonotype was counted at least ten times. This sequence joins TRBV19 and TRBJ2-7; 8 bases line up with TRBD1. V lost 5 bases, J lost 2 bases, and 11 bases stayed unmatched. CDR3 length: 16 amino acids. Germline V gene lookup returns CDR1 LNHDA and CDR2 SQIVND (reference sequence). This CDR3 reads CASSPGPGQGPYEQYF. The CDR3 bases are TGTGCCAGTAGTCCGGGCCCCGGACAGGGTCCCTACGAGCAGTACTTC.

The rearrangement links TRBV25-1 to TRBJ1-2; tentatively, D is TRBD1 (5 bases). Looked up from germline, CDR1 is MGHDK and CDR2 is SYGVNS. CDR3 length equals 13 residues. Trimming took 2 bases from V and 5 from J, leaving 9 bases between them. The CDR3 DNA sequence: TGTGCCAGCAGTGAAGTGGGGCAATATGGCTACACCTTC. Residues: CASSEVGQYGYTF.

The V and J genes are TRBV5-4 and TRBJ1-1; 8 positions agree with TRBD1. There are 19 residues in the CDR3. J gave up 1 base and V 2 bases, and 16 bases lay outside the gene matches. The germline CDR1 and CDR2 sequences are SGHNT and YYREEE (reference sequence). The CDR3 nucleotides are TGTGCCAGCAGCTTCCCCCCGGGACAGGTATCATTTGGGAACACTGAAGCTTTCTTT. This translates into CASSFPPGQVSFGNTEAFF. The complete variable domain, with remaining parts taken from reference TRBV5-4 and TRBJ1-1, reads ETGVTQSPTHLIKTRGQQVTLRCSSQSGHNTVSWYQQALGQGPQFIFQYYREEENGRGNFPPRFSGLQFPNYSSELNVNALELDDSALYLCASSFPPGQVSFGNTEAFFGQGTRLTVV.

This clonotype was seen ten or more times. The V and J genes are TRBV7-9 and TRBJ2-2; 7 bases fit TRBD2. The CDR3 is 15 amino acids. The ends lost 6 bases at V and 0 bases at J; junction bases unmatched: 4. Germline CDR1 SEHNR, CDR2 FQNEAQ (reference sequence). The CDR3 region is CASSPSGPNTGELFF. CDR3 nucleotide sequence: TGTGCCAGCAGTCCTAGCGGTCCGAACACCGGGGAGCTGTTTTTT. Looking up the rest from reference TRBV7-9 and TRBJ2-2 gives the full variable domain: DTGVSQNPRHKITKRGQNVTFRCDPISEHNRLYWYRQTLGQGPEFLTYFQNEAQLEKSRLLSDRFSAERPKGSFSTLEIQRTEQGDSAMYLCASSPSGPNTGELFFGEGSRLTVL.

There are many counts of this clonotype. J is TRBJ1-1 and V is TRBV20-1; 9 bases fit TRBD1. Germline loops: CDR1 DFQATT, CDR2 SNEGSKA (reference sequence). The CDR3 totals 14 residues. After removal of 5 bases from V and 3 bases from J, the junction contained 7 bases not matched to a gene. CDR3 protein: CSAPPGQGHTEAFF. Written as DNA, the CDR3 is TGCAGTGCTCCTCCGGGACAGGGTCACACTGAAGCTTTCTTT.

The chain has TRBV24-1 and TRBJ2-7, with TRBD2 matching over 14 bases. The end of the DNA is better explained by TRBJ2-1, so the J call may be wrong. CDR3 length: 17 residues. In germline, CDR1 is KGHDR, CDR2 SFDVKD. The CDR3 region is CATSDSGLAGVHNEQFF. The CDR3, as DNA: TGTGCCACCAGTGATTCGGGACTAGCGGGAGTTCACAATGAGCAGTTCTTC.

This sequence joins TRBV12-3 or TRBV12-4 and TRBJ1-2; the match to TRBD1 covers 7 bases. After removal of 5 bases from V and 12 bases from J, the junction contained 18 bases not matched to a gene. The CDR3 loop spans 15 amino acids. The CDR3 nucleotides are TGTGCCAGCAGTCCCCGACGACAGGGATCCCCTGGAAACACCTTC. Amino acids: CASSPRRQGSPGNTF.

Ten or more counts support this clonotype. The chain uses TRBV25-1 and TRBJ1-2; unclear D gene. The CDR3 loop spans 12 amino acids. CDR1 is MGHDK, CDR2 SYGVNS, per germline. The V end lost 6 bases, the J end lost 4 bases, and 9 bases lay between the germline ends. In DNA form, the CDR3 reads TGTGCCAGCAGGGGTTTTGGCTATGGCTACACCTTC. Its protein is CASRGFGYGYTF.